Presented here are 13 T cell receptor beta chains from one specimen sequenced in a study of immune evolution from preneoplasia to lung adenocarcinoma. Libraries were prepared by immunoSEQ multiplex PCR; TCRdb keeps only in-frame clonotypes and omits some of them. This table has about 3,000 clones, about four fifths appearing once. The source material was FFPE adjacent normal lung tissue. The receptors originated from a person between 65 and 79 years old with lung adenocarcinoma.

V is TRBV11-2 and J is TRBJ2-3; 8 bases are shared with TRBD1. Trimming at V came to 3 bases and at J to 10 bases, leaving 15 bases not matched to a gene. The germline gives CDR1 SGHAT, CDR2 FQNNGV. CDR3 length equals 16 residues. CDR3 protein: CASSFHRDRPGEAQYF. CDR3 sequence (DNA): TGTGCCAGCAGCTTCCACCGGGACAGGCCTGGGGAGGCGCAGTATTTT.

The V gene is TRBV30, the J gene TRBJ1-1; tentatively, D is TRBD1 (6 bases). This CDR3 is 12 amino acids long. The germline V gene encodes CDR1 GTSNPN and CDR2 SVGIG (reference sequence). Between the trimmed V and J ends, which lost 0 bases and 11 bases, there was a span of 13 bases. CDR3 amino acids: CAWSVKGEGAFF. CDR3 coding DNA: TGTGCCTGGAGTGTAAAGGGGGAAGGGGCTTTCTTT.

The J gene is TRBJ2-3, the V gene TRBV19; D is undetermined. CDR1 is LNHDA and CDR2 is SQIVND in the germline V gene (reference sequence). The CDR3 loop spans 13 amino acids. V was shortened by 4 bases and J by 2 bases, with 7 bases between the two germline ends. CDR3 bases: TGTGCCAGTAGTAAGGCAGCCACAGATACGCAGTATTTT. It encodes CASSKAATDTQYF.

The CDR3 region is CASSSRTGAQGAQYF. The CDR3 DNA reads as TGTGCCAGCAGTTCCCGGACAGGGGCCCAAGGGGCCCAGTACTTC. The V and J genes are TRBV2 and TRBJ2-5; 9 nucleotides align to TRBD1. After removal of 5 bases from V and 9 bases from J, the junction contained 13 bases not matched to a gene. Germline CDR1 and CDR2: SNHLY and FYNNEI. This CDR3 has 15 amino acids.

The gene calls are TRBV28 and TRBJ2-3; TRBD2 aligns across 7 bases. Germline V gene data show CDR1 as MDHEN and CDR2 as SYDVKM. The CDR3 is 15 amino acids. V lost 6 bases to trimming and J lost 2 bases; unmatched junction nucleotides: 8. CDR3: CASSPPAGLTDTQYF. CDR3 in DNA: TGTGCCAGCAGCCCCCCAGCGGGGCTCACAGATACGCAGTATTTT.

The rearrangement uses TRBV7-6 and TRBJ2-5; 8 nucleotides align to TRBD1. Germline V CDR1 and CDR2: SGHVS, FNYEAQ. This CDR3 is 16 amino acids long. The J segment lost 5 bases and the V segment lost 4 bases, leaving 12 bases of the junction unmatched. The CDR3 sequence is CASSSRGQGASETQYF. CDR3 DNA sequence: TGTGCCAGCAGCTCCCGCGGGCAGGGGGCATCCGAGACCCAGTACTTC.

CDR3 sequence (DNA): TGTGCCAGCAGCTCCTCCGGGACAGGAGGCCAGCCCCAGCATTTT. This sequence encodes CASSSSGTGGQPQHF. V gene TRBV5-5 combines with J gene TRBJ1-5; TRBD1 matches at 8 bases. V was pared by 3 bases and J by 7 bases, with 9 bases of the junction left unmatched. CDR3 length equals 15 residues. CDR1 and CDR2 from the germline V gene are SGHKS and YYEKEE (reference sequence). The variable domain in full, with the rest retrieved from reference TRBV5-5 and TRBJ1-5, is DAGVTQSPTHLIKTRGQQVTLRCSPISGHKSVSWYQQVLGQGPQFIFQYYEKEERGRGNFPDRFSARQFPNYSSELNVNALLLGDSALYLCASSSSGTGGQPQHFGDGTRLSIL.

V usage is TRBV28 and J usage is TRBJ1-2; 7 nucleotides agree with TRBD1. From germline, CDR1 is MDHEN and CDR2 SYDVKM. CDR3 length equals 17 residues. Germline trimming cut 3 bases from V and 10 bases from J; bases unmatched to any gene: 20. The DNA of the CDR3 is TGTGCCAGCAGTTTTGATTCAATCGGACAGGCGAGAGGGGACTACACCTTC. This translates into CASSFDSIGQARGDYTF.

The chain carries TRBV9 and TRBJ1-3; no reliable D call. Germline V lookup: CDR1 SGDLS, CDR2 YYNGEE. This CDR3 is 17 amino acids long. The V and J ends lost 0 bases and 0 bases respectively, with 13 bases between them. The CDR3 spells CASSVEVWEDSGNTIYF. CDR3 DNA sequence: TGTGCCAGCAGCGTAGAGGTTTGGGAAGACTCTGGAAACACCATATATTTT.

The chain is built from TRBV11-3 and TRBJ2-1; TRBD2 aligns across 15 bases. CDR1 and CDR2 from the germline V gene are SGHNT and YENEEA. The trim removed 5 bases at V and 7 bases at J, leaving 6 bases unmatched. There are 16 residues in the CDR3. CDR3 region: CASSIGLAGGRNEQFF. CDR3 coding DNA: TGTGCCAGCAGCATAGGACTAGCGGGAGGGCGGAATGAGCAGTTCTTC.

In this sample, this clone turned up once. V and J are TRBV5-6 and TRBJ2-2; 7 nucleotides match TRBD2. The V gene's germline CDR1 is SGHDT and CDR2 YYEEEE. The CDR3 covers 15 residues. The V segment lost 3 bases and the J segment 7 bases; nucleotides outside the gene matches: 9. As DNA, the CDR3 is TGTGCCAGCAGCTGGGGGGGTTCGAGCATCGGGGAGCTGTTTTTT. The encoded protein is CASSWGGSSIGELFF.

The chain joins TRBV30 to TRBJ2-5; D tentatively reads TRBD1 or TRBD2 (6 bases each). Between the trimmed V and J ends, which lost 3 bases and 5 bases, there was a span of 10 bases. Per germline, CDR1 GTSNPN and CDR2 SVGIG (reference sequence). The CDR3 runs 12 residues. CDR3 bases: TGTGCCTGGAGAGGGGGGCTTGAGACCCAGTACTTC. It translates to CAWRGGLETQYF.

For the CDR3, the DNA is TGTGCCAGCAGCCCGACGACAGGGGCTTCGGAAAAACTGTTTTTT. Amino acids: CASSPTTGASEKLFF. The V gene is TRBV5-6, the J gene TRBJ1-4, with 8 bases aligning to TRBD1. Germline assignment: CDR1 SGHDT and CDR2 YYEEEE. V trimming: 4 bases; J trimming: 8 bases; junction bases outside the gene matches: 10. This CDR3 comprises 15 residues.